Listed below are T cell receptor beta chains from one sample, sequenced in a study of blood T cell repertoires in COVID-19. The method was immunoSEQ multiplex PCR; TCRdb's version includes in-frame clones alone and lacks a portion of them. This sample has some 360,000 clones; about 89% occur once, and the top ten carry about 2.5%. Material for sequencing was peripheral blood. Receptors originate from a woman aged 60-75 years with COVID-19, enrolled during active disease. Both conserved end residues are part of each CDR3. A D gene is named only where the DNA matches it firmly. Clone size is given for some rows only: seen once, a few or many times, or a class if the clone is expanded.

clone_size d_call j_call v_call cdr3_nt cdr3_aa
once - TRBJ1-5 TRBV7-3 TGTGCCAGCAGCTTAAATCCGGGAGGCCAGCCCCAGCATTTT CASSLNPGGQPQHF
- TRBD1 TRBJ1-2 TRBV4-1 TGCGCCAGCAGCCAATCGACAGGGAACTATGGCTACACCTTC CASSQSTGNYGYTF
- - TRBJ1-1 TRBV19 TGTGCCAGCCGCTCCGGGACAAGTAACGCTGAAGCTTTCTTT CASRSGTSNAEAFF
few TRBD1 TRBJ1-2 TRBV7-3 TGTGCCAGCAGCTTAGGCAGGGGGGATGGCTACACCTTC CASSLGRGDGYTF
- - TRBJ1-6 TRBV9 TGTGCCAGCTCCCCCGGACACCTGTATAATTCACCCCTCCACTTT CASSPGHLYNSPLHF
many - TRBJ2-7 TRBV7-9 TGTGCCAGCAGCTCGACGGAGTCCTACGAGCAGTACTTC CASSSTESYEQYF
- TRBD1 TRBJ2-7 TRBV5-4 TGTGCCAGCAGCACAGGCCCCGGGACAGTTTACGAGCAGTACTTC CASSTGPGTVYEQYF
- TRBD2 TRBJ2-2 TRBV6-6 TGTGCCAGCAGGGAAAGCGGGGGGGAGATCGGGGAGCTGTTTTTT CASRESGGEIGELFF
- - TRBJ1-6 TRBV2 TGTGCCAGCATTTATAGGACTGATAATTCACCCCTCCACTTT CASIYRTDNSPLHF
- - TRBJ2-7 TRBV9 TGTGCCAGCAGCGACCCCCGAGGGTCCCCCTACGAGCAGTACTTC CASSDPRGSPYEQYF
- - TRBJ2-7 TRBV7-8 TGTGCCAGCAGCTTCCGGGACACCCCGGACGAGCAGTACTTC CASSFRDTPDEQYF
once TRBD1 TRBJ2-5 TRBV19 TGTGCCAGTAGTAGTAGCTCGGGGGGACAGGGCGCGACCCAGTACTTC CASSSSSGGQGATQYF
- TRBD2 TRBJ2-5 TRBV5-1 TGCGCCAGCAGCCCCCCGTATTCTAGCGGGGGACAAGAGACCCAGTACTTC CASSPPYSSGGQETQYF
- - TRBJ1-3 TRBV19 TGTGCCAGTAGTGCCGGAGGGAGTGGAAACACCATATATTTT CASSAGGSGNTIYF
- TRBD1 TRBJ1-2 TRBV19 TGTGCCAGTAATAGGGGGCCCGAAGCTAACTATGGCTACACCTTC CASNRGPEANYGYTF
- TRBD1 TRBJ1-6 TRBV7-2 TGTGCCAGCAGCCTGGTTCCCAGGGGGCTGGGTAATTCACCCCTCCACTTT CASSLVPRGLGNSPLHF
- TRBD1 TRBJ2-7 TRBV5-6 TGTGCCAGCAGCTTGGCGGTCAGGGGGCCGGGGGAGCAGTACTTC CASSLAVRGPGEQYF
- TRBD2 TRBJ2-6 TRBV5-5 TGTGCCAGCAGCTTTAGCGGGGCTGGGGCCAACGTCCTGACTTTC CASSFSGAGANVLTF
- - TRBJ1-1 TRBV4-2 TGTGCCAGCAGCCCCCGAGGGCGGAACACTGAAGCTTTCTTT CASSPRGRNTEAFF
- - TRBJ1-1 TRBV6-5 TGTGCCAGCAGTTATGGGCCCGTAAGGCCAGAAGCTTTCTTT CASSYGPVRPEAFF